Presented here are 3 T cell receptor beta chains from one specimen sequenced in a study of chemoradiotherapy in HPV16-positive cancers. Libraries were prepared by immunoSEQ multiplex PCR; TCRdb keeps only in-frame clonotypes and omits some of them. The sample records about 24,000 clones, approximately 93% being singletons. The sample was acquired from a patient who underwent chemoradiotherapy. The origin of the receptors is a human donor with HPV-associated anogenital cancer.

This rearrangement joins TRBV30 to TRBJ1-4; unclear D gene. Germline values: CDR1 GTSNPN, CDR2 SVGIG (reference sequence). The CDR3 contains 14 residues. With 3 bases removed from V and 4 bases from J, the gap between germline ends came to 12 bases. CDR3 amino acids: CAWSPGNLNEKLFF. In DNA, the CDR3 is TGTGCCTGGAGCCCCGGGAACCTTAATGAAAAACTGTTTTTT.

The V and J genes are TRBV5-1 and TRBJ2-3; a weak D match, TRBD2 (5 bases). The CDR3 length is 16 residues. The V end was cut by 4 bases, the J end by 0 bases, with 15 bases between. Germline assignment: CDR1 SGHRS and CDR2 YFSETQ. The CDR3 sequence: CASSPLAGASTDTQYF. In nucleotides, the CDR3 is TGCGCCAGCAGCCCCCTGGCGGGTGCTAGCACAGATACGCAGTATTTT.

V is TRBV28 and J is TRBJ2-3; D call uncertain. Germline assignment: CDR1 MDHEN and CDR2 SYDVKM. There are 15 residues in the CDR3. The germline V and J ends were trimmed by 2 bases and 4 bases, with 13 bases remaining between them. CDR3: CASSLNTLGADTQYF. The CDR3 DNA reads TGTGCCAGCAGTTTAAACACCCTAGGAGCAGATACGCAGTATTTT.